The rows below give T cell receptor beta chains drawn from one sample of a study of Graves' ophthalmopathy and Graves' hyperthyroidism. MiXCR, applied by TCRdb to the multiplex PCR reads, yields one record per CDR3 protein. The data show 260,000 or so distinct CDR3 sequences, 45% seen once. The sequenced material came from peripheral blood. These receptors were obtained from an adult man with Graves' ophthalmopathy. Both conserved end residues are part of each CDR3. The order of the fields is D gene, clone size, J gene, V gene, CDR3 protein, CDR3 DNA. D genes are given only for firm matches. A clone size is listed for some rows: how often the clone was seen (once, few, many), or a class if it is expanded.

d_gene: .
abundance: .
j_gene: TRBJ2-3
v_gene: TRBV25-1
CDR3aa: CASSERDSDTQYF
CDR3nt: TGTGCCAGCAGTGAGAGGGATTCAGATACGCAGTATTTT

d_gene: TRBD2
abundance: .
j_gene: TRBJ2-1
v_gene: TRBV10-3
CDR3aa: CAISPTSTPGDEQFF
CDR3nt: TGTGCCATCAGCCCGACTAGCACTCCTGGGGATGAGCAGTTCTTC

d_gene: TRBD2
abundance: .
j_gene: TRBJ2-7
v_gene: TRBV15
CDR3aa: CATSRDRRGATYF
CDR3nt: TGTGCCACCAGCAGAGACAGGCGGGGGGCGACGTACTTC

d_gene: .
abundance: few
j_gene: TRBJ2-2
v_gene: TRBV24-1
CDR3aa: CATSDFRAVRTGELFF
CDR3nt: TGTGCCACCAGTGATTTTAGGGCAGTTCGGACCGGGGAGCTGTTTTTT

d_gene: .
abundance: .
j_gene: TRBJ2-7
v_gene: TRBV27
CDR3aa: CASSRPGLVGEQYF
CDR3nt: TGTGCCAGCAGTCGGCCTGGGCTGGTGGGCGAGCAGTACTTC

d_gene: TRBD2
abundance: .
j_gene: TRBJ2-1
v_gene: TRBV10-3
CDR3aa: CAISGEGTRWNEQFF
CDR3nt: TGTGCCATCAGTGGGGAGGGAACCCGGTGGAATGAGCAGTTCTTC

d_gene: .
abundance: few
j_gene: TRBJ2-7
v_gene: TRBV5-1
CDR3aa: CASSSDNSYEQYF
CDR3nt: TGCGCCAGCAGCTCGGACAACTCCTACGAGCAGTACTTC

d_gene: .
abundance: .
j_gene: TRBJ2-5
v_gene: TRBV29-1
CDR3aa: CSAADTGTGETQYF
CDR3nt: TGCAGCGCCGCTGACACCGGGACGGGGGAGACCCAGTACTTC

d_gene: TRBD2
abundance: .
j_gene: TRBJ2-5
v_gene: TRBV20-1
CDR3aa: CSPGRGLARETQYF
CDR3nt: TGCAGCCCTGGTAGGGGACTAGCGAGGGAGACCCAGTACTTC

d_gene: .
abundance: .
j_gene: TRBJ1-1
v_gene: TRBV20-1
CDR3aa: CSARSMNTEAFF
CDR3nt: TGCAGTGCAAGGAGCATGAACACTGAAGCTTTCTTT

d_gene: .
abundance: .
j_gene: TRBJ1-5
v_gene: TRBV20-1
CDR3aa: CSVLRGQSNQPQHF
CDR3nt: TGCAGTGTCCTTCGGGGGCAAAGCAATCAGCCCCAGCATTTT

d_gene: .
abundance: few
j_gene: TRBJ1-1
v_gene: TRBV20-1
CDR3aa: CSARLTSRGTEAFF
CDR3nt: TGCAGTGCTAGGCTTACGTCCCGGGGCACTGAAGCTTTCTTT

d_gene: TRBD1
abundance: .
j_gene: TRBJ2-7
v_gene: TRBV2
CDR3aa: CASSFGQAPLSSIHEQYF
CDR3nt: TGTGCCAGCAGCTTCGGACAGGCGCCACTTAGCTCTATCCACGAGCAGTACTTC

d_gene: .
abundance: few
j_gene: TRBJ2-1
v_gene: TRBV12-3/TRBV12-4
CDR3aa: CASSFGDEQFF
CDR3nt: TGTGCCAGCAGTTTCGGGGATGAGCAGTTCTTC

d_gene: .
abundance: .
j_gene: TRBJ1-2
v_gene: TRBV7-6
CDR3aa: CASSLVGDRYGYTF
CDR3nt: TGTGCCAGCAGCTTAGTCGGCGATCGCTATGGCTACACCTTC

d_gene: TRBD2
abundance: few
j_gene: TRBJ2-7
v_gene: TRBV18
CDR3aa: CATRSLPSGEQYF
CDR3nt: TGTGCCACTCGGTCCTTACCTAGCGGCGAGCAGTACTTC

d_gene: .
abundance: .
j_gene: TRBJ1-5
v_gene: TRBV19
CDR3aa: CASREWERRKGQPQHF
CDR3nt: TGTGCCAGTAGGGAATGGGAAAGACGGAAGGGTCAGCCCCAGCATTTT

d_gene: TRBD2
abundance: .
j_gene: TRBJ2-2
v_gene: TRBV20-1
CDR3aa: CSAKTSGGVGGELFF
CDR3nt: TGCAGTGCGAAGACTAGCGGGGGGGTGGGAGGAGAGCTGTTTTTT

d_gene: .
abundance: .
j_gene: TRBJ1-5
v_gene: TRBV5-4
CDR3aa: CASSLEGPNQPQHF
CDR3nt: TGTGCCAGCAGCTTGGAAGGGCCCAATCAGCCCCAGCATTTT

d_gene: TRBD1
abundance: .
j_gene: TRBJ1-5
v_gene: TRBV6-1
CDR3aa: CATQQGNQPQHF
CDR3nt: TGTGCCACTCAACAGGGGAATCAGCCCCAGCATTTT

d_gene: .
abundance: many
j_gene: TRBJ2-7
v_gene: TRBV20-1
CDR3aa: CSVGHRAYEQYF
CDR3nt: TGCAGTGTGGGACACCGGGCCTACGAGCAGTACTTC

d_gene: TRBD1
abundance: few
j_gene: TRBJ1-4
v_gene: TRBV11-2
CDR3aa: CASSYPGQRDEKLFF
CDR3nt: TGTGCCAGCAGTTACCCGGGACAGCGGGACGAAAAACTGTTTTTT

d_gene: .
abundance: .
j_gene: TRBJ1-1
v_gene: TRBV5-6
CDR3aa: CASGKNAWSTEAFF
CDR3nt: TGTGCCAGCGGCAAAAATGCCTGGAGCACTGAAGCTTTCTTT

d_gene: TRBD1
abundance: .
j_gene: TRBJ1-1
v_gene: TRBV7-2
CDR3aa: CASSDRTGEVNTEAFF
CDR3nt: TGTGCCAGCAGCGACCGGACAGGGGAAGTGAACACTGAAGCTTTCTTT

d_gene: .
abundance: few
j_gene: TRBJ2-7
v_gene: TRBV29-1
CDR3aa: CSVEQNSYEQYF
CDR3nt: TGCAGCGTTGAACAGAACTCCTACGAGCAGTACTTC

d_gene: .
abundance: .
j_gene: TRBJ2-5
v_gene: TRBV2
CDR3aa: CACSFTAYQETQYF
CDR3nt: TGTGCCTGCAGTTTTACAGCGTACCAAGAGACCCAGTACTTC

d_gene: .
abundance: .
j_gene: TRBJ2-5
v_gene: TRBV2
CDR3aa: CASSASHQETQYF
CDR3nt: TGTGCCAGCAGTGCAAGTCACCAAGAGACCCAGTACTTC

d_gene: TRBD1
abundance: .
j_gene: TRBJ2-5
v_gene: TRBV29-1
CDR3aa: CSVVSQDRGSWETQYF
CDR3nt: TGCAGCGTTGTAAGCCAAGACAGGGGGTCATGGGAGACCCAGTACTTC

d_gene: .
abundance: many
j_gene: TRBJ1-2
v_gene: TRBV2
CDR3aa: CASRSGRGANYGYTF
CDR3nt: TGTGCCAGCCGCTCTGGGCGGGGGGCGAACTATGGCTACACCTTC

d_gene: TRBD1
abundance: .
j_gene: TRBJ1-2
v_gene: TRBV6-5
CDR3aa: CASSYTTGGSGYTF
CDR3nt: TGTGCCAGCAGTTACACCACAGGGGGCTCTGGCTACACCTTC

d_gene: TRBD1
abundance: many
j_gene: TRBJ1-2
v_gene: TRBV9
CDR3aa: CASSPGQGDYGYTF
CDR3nt: TGTGCCAGCAGCCCGGGACAGGGAGACTATGGCTACACCTTC

d_gene: .
abundance: many
j_gene: TRBJ2-5
v_gene: TRBV7-2
CDR3aa: CASSFFGPQETQYF
CDR3nt: TGTGCCAGCAGCTTCTTCGGACCGCAAGAGACCCAGTACTTC

d_gene: .
abundance: .
j_gene: TRBJ1-1
v_gene: TRBV2
CDR3aa: CASSEDRRLSNTEAFF
CDR3nt: TGTGCCAGCAGTGAAGACAGGCGTTTATCAAACACTGAAGCTTTCTTT

d_gene: .
abundance: .
j_gene: TRBJ1-2
v_gene: TRBV19
CDR3aa: CASNPGIAANYGYTF
CDR3nt: TGTGCCAGTAACCCAGGGATAGCAGCTAACTATGGCTACACCTTC

d_gene: TRBD1
abundance: .
j_gene: TRBJ2-7
v_gene: TRBV2
CDR3aa: CASTPTGTAYEQYF
CDR3nt: TGTGCCAGCACCCCAACCGGGACAGCCTACGAGCAGTACTTC

d_gene: .
abundance: .
j_gene: TRBJ1-4
v_gene: TRBV10-3
CDR3aa: CASLPGGGNEKLFF
CDR3nt: TGTGCCAGCCTTCCGGGGGGAGGTAATGAAAAACTGTTTTTT

d_gene: .
abundance: .
j_gene: TRBJ2-1
v_gene: TRBV10-2
CDR3aa: CATSPNGETYEQFF
CDR3nt: TGCGCCACCAGCCCCAACGGAGAGACCTACGAGCAGTTCTTC

d_gene: .
abundance: once
j_gene: TRBJ1-3
v_gene: TRBV12-3/TRBV12-4
CDR3aa: CASTEWTDGNTIYF
CDR3nt: TGTGCCAGCACCGAATGGACGGATGGAAACACCATATATTTT

d_gene: .
abundance: .
j_gene: TRBJ2-2
v_gene: TRBV2
CDR3aa: CASSQGQPTGELFF
CDR3nt: TGTGCCAGCAGTCAGGGACAACCCACCGGGGAGCTGTTTTTT

d_gene: .
abundance: few
j_gene: TRBJ2-7
v_gene: TRBV28
CDR3aa: CASSFRGLYEQYF
CDR3nt: TGTGCCAGCAGCTTCAGGGGTCTCTACGAGCAGTACTTC

d_gene: .
abundance: .
j_gene: TRBJ2-5
v_gene: TRBV12-3/TRBV12-4
CDR3aa: CASAPVGAQETQYF
CDR3nt: TGTGCCAGCGCTCCAGTGGGGGCCCAAGAGACCCAGTACTTC

d_gene: TRBD1
abundance: .
j_gene: TRBJ2-2
v_gene: TRBV7-9
CDR3aa: CASSGTGGGNTGELFF
CDR3nt: TGTGCCAGCAGTGGGACAGGGGGCGGGAACACCGGGGAGCTGTTTTTT

d_gene: TRBD2
abundance: .
j_gene: TRBJ2-6
v_gene: TRBV9
CDR3aa: CASSVVPLAGVNTGANVLTF
CDR3nt: TGTGCCAGCAGCGTAGTACCCCTAGCGGGGGTGAACACCGGGGCCAACGTCCTGACTTTC

d_gene: .
abundance: .
j_gene: TRBJ1-5
v_gene: TRBV12-3/TRBV12-4
CDR3aa: CASRTGTPNQPQHF
CDR3nt: TGTGCCAGCAGGACCGGGACTCCGAATCAGCCCCAGCATTTT

d_gene: TRBD1
abundance: .
j_gene: TRBJ1-4
v_gene: TRBV7-3
CDR3aa: CASSRIVGTGGEKLFF
CDR3nt: TGTGCCAGCAGTAGGATCGTAGGGACAGGGGGCGAGAAACTGTTTTTT

d_gene: .
abundance: .
j_gene: TRBJ2-2
v_gene: TRBV3-1
CDR3aa: CASSQVTGELFF
CDR3nt: TGTGCCAGCAGCCAAGTTACCGGGGAGCTGTTTTTT

d_gene: .
abundance: .
j_gene: TRBJ1-2
v_gene: TRBV12-3/TRBV12-4
CDR3aa: CASSLGRGTPTYGYTF
CDR3nt: TGTGCCAGCAGTCTGGGGAGGGGTACCCCAACCTATGGCTACACCTTC

d_gene: .
abundance: .
j_gene: TRBJ2-7
v_gene: TRBV29-1
CDR3aa: CSVVHGTSPYEQYF
CDR3nt: TGCAGCGTCGTCCATGGTACAAGTCCCTACGAGCAGTACTTC

d_gene: TRBD2
abundance: .
j_gene: TRBJ2-7
v_gene: TRBV28
CDR3aa: CASSRSSGIGLNEQYF
CDR3nt: TGTGCCAGCAGCCGGTCTAGCGGGATTGGGCTCAACGAGCAGTACTTC

d_gene: TRBD2
abundance: .
j_gene: TRBJ2-2
v_gene: TRBV24-1
CDR3aa: CATSDRTSGELFF
CDR3nt: TGTGCCACCAGTGACCGGACTAGCGGGGAGCTGTTTTTT

d_gene: TRBD2
abundance: few
j_gene: TRBJ2-7
v_gene: TRBV7-9
CDR3aa: CAIQRAGVLVEQYF
CDR3nt: TGTGCCATCCAGCGGGCGGGAGTCCTCGTCGAGCAGTACTTC

d_gene: TRBD1
abundance: .
j_gene: TRBJ1-1
v_gene: TRBV19
CDR3aa: CASNSKGALNTEAFF
CDR3nt: TGTGCCAGCAACTCTAAGGGGGCGTTGAACACTGAAGCTTTCTTT

d_gene: TRBD1
abundance: few
j_gene: TRBJ1-6
v_gene: TRBV27
CDR3aa: CASSPTGQGLGSPLHF
CDR3nt: TGTGCCAGCAGTCCCACGGGACAGGGGCTGGGTTCACCCCTCCACTTT

d_gene: .
abundance: once
j_gene: TRBJ1-5
v_gene: TRBV10-3
CDR3aa: CAGASSGDQPQHF
CDR3nt: TGTGCGGGGGCCTCAAGTGGGGATCAGCCCCAGCATTTT